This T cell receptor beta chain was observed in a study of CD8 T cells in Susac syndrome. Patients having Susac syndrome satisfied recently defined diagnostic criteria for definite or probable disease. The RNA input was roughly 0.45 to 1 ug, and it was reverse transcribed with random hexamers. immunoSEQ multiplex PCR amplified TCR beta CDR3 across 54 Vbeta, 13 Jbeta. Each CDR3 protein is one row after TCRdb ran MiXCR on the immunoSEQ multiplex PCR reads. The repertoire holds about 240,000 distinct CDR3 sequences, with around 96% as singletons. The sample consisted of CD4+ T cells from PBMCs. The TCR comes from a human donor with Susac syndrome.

DNA for the CDR3: TGTGCCAGCAGGGAGGGACGGAGCTATGGCTACACCTTC. Protein: CASREGRSYGYTF. The gene calls are TRBV6-2 or TRBV6-3 and TRBJ1-2, with D perhaps TRBD1 (5 bases). Germline CDR1 is MNHEY and CDR2 is SVGEGT. V was cut by 6 bases and J by 4 bases, with 12 bases left in between. This CDR3 region has 13 residues.